This T cell receptor (beta chain) was profiled in a study of cytomegalovirus exposure and HLA in healthy donors. Study in general: Genotyping of 400 or so donors showed that 65% to 90% belonged to the Caucasian-associated ancestry cluster. Study-wide results and limits: Because they were indistinguishable, some V segments, including TRBV6-2 and TRBV6-3, were excluded. Analysis performed later showed TCR beta chains linked to HLA being more clonally expanded than equally common others. An analysis done earlier found most TCR beta V segments productive about 90% or about 30% of the time.

CDR1 and CDR2 (germline): MRHNA, SNTAGT. CDR3 length equals 14 residues. V was clipped by 2 bases and J by 0 bases, with 5 bases between them. For this clone: Antigen specificity is unknown.

PCR employed 60 Vbeta and 13 Jbeta primers. TCRdb's table, derived via immunoSEQ multiplex PCR, lists solely in-frame clones and lacks some. The data hold roughly 100,000 clones, with about four fifths observed a single time. The material sequenced was PBMCs. This receptor was identified in a man aged 35-49 years in good health and CMV-seronegative. The chain links TRBV6-4 to TRBJ1-3; no firm D call. The CDR3 loop is CASSDTSSGNTIYF. The CDR3 DNA reads TGTGCCAGCAGTGACACCAGCTCTGGAAACACCATATATTTT.